This T cell receptor (beta chain) was obtained from a study of cytomegalovirus exposure and HLA in healthy donors. Germline lookup yields CDR1 SGHTS and CDR2 YDEGEE. CDR3 length equals 17 residues. The V end was cut by 1 base, the J end by 0 bases, with 13 bases between. This PCR relied on a set of 60 Vbeta primers and 13 Jbeta primers. Assay used: immunoSEQ multiplex PCR; TCRdb lists only in-frame clones, some missing. The table lists some 200,000 clones, around 85% of them singletons. The V gene is TRBV5-8, the J gene TRBJ2-2; TRBD1 is a possible D gene (5 bases). The sequence was collected from a man aged 40-49 years in good health and CMV-seropositive. Sequencing used PBMCs. The CDR3 region has the DNA TGTGCCAGCAGCTTGTTTACAGGCACCCCGAACACCGGGGAGCTGTTTTTT. This sequence encodes CASSLFTGTPNTGELFF.